The sequence of this T cell receptor beta chain was determined in a study of cytomegalovirus exposure and HLA in healthy donors (dated by TCRdb to about 2017). For the wider study: According to a later analysis, one platform produced both the 120 validation repertoires and the approximately 660 repertoires of the first cohort. The study aimed to test whether signatures of past pathogen exposure could be identified by cataloging public T cell receptors. In addition to the first cohort of 666 subjects, a separate validation cohort of 120 different subjects was used. To predict cytomegalovirus infection status, the study combined high-throughput TCR immunosequencing, statistical association of individual TCRs with disease status, and machine learning.

Preparation of the library involved the immunoSEQ multiplex PCR assay. Regarding the original processing steps: To diagnose cytomegalovirus status from the catalog of TCR beta chain sequences, a statistical classification framework was built. Drawn from immuneACCESS, this table holds only the in-frame rearrangements with V and J called that TCRdb kept. Clones are partly lost; checked studies trace under half to an unresolved V gene and leave the rest unexplained. V, J and clone size were drawn from that table, and D and trimming were deduced from the DNA. Present in this sample are some 240,000 clones, roughly 85% of which were seen just once. Around 5.6% of the sample lies in the top ten. What the authors observed across the whole study: The validation cohort had no HLA typing available for a later analysis, so co-occurrence within that cohort was assessed over all 120 or so repertoires. Cytomegalovirus status was reported to be diagnosed by the classifier with high specificity and sensitivity in both the original and validation cohorts. A total of 150 to 200 TCR beta chains were listed by the study as associated with cytomegalovirus. Most TCR sequences were seen in very few donors, while some public TCRs were found in many individuals. According to the authors, the approach could potentially be generalized to other disease states and immunological phenotypes. In vitro tests confirmed that a few of the cytomegalovirus-associated TCR beta chains recognize cytomegalovirus antigens. A later analysis found that TCRs clustered in the first cohort also tended to co-occur in the 95 to 150 validation repertoires, with approximately 94% of cluster scores above 0.

Details on this clone: It lacks a known antigen. It has no much larger one-base neighbor in the sample; base qualities were not kept.

Donors formed part of the validation cohort, which comprised about 130 subjects and was distinct from the first cohort of under 750 subjects. The CDR3 starts with the cysteine, ends with the phenylalanine, and has 13 residues. Only the CDR3 DNA is retained, 39 bases long and in frame from the first base. The germline V gene supplies CDR1 MGHDK and CDR2 SYGVNS. V loses 6 bases, J loses 4 bases, and the germline ends lie 12 bases apart. The sequenced sample consisted of PBMCs. This clonotype was sampled from a woman younger than 30 in good health and CMV-seronegative. The chain is made from TRBV25-1 and TRBJ1-2; TRBD1 could be the D gene, as 6 bases match. Read as DNA, the sequence is TGTGCCAGCAGGGCCGGGACACCCTATGGCTACACCTTC. This codes for CASRAGTPYGYTF.